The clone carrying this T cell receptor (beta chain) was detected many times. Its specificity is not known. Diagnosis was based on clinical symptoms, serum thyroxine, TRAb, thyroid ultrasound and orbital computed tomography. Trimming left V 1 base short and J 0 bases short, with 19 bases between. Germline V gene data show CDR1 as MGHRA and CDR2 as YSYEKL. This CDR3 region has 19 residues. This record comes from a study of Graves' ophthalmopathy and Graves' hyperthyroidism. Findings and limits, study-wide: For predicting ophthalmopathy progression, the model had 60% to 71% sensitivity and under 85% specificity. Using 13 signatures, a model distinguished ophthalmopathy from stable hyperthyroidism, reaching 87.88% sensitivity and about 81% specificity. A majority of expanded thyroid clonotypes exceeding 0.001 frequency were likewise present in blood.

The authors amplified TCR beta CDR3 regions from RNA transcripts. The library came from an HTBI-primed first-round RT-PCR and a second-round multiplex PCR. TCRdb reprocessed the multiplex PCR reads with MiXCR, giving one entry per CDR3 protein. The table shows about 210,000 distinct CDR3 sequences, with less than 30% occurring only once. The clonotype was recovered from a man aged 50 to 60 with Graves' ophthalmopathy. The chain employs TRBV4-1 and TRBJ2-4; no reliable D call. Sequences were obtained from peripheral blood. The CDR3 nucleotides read TGCGCCAGCAGCCAAGCCCAGGCCGGCGTGGGTTTAGCCAAAAACATTCAGTACTTC. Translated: CASSQAQAGVGLAKNIQYF.